This TCR beta chain was observed in a study of T cells in Graves' hyperthyroidism and ophthalmopathy. Study-level findings and limits: Among thyroid clonotypes expanded above 0.001, most also appeared in blood. Ophthalmopathy onset followed model prediction by a median roughly 6 months.

Amplified regions were TCR beta CDR3 sequences from RNA transcripts. RT-PCR in the first round (using the HTBI primer set) targeted the TCR CDR3. TCRdb ran MiXCR on the multiplex PCR reads and lists one entry per CDR3 protein. The sample includes 500,000 to 750,000 distinct CDR3 sequences, approximately 15% of them seen just once. V shed 3 bases and J 1 base; nucleotides not matched to a gene: 6. The CDR3 has 15 residues. Germline CDR1 and CDR2: SGHRS and YFSETQ. PBMCs were sourced from more than 9 ml fresh peripheral blood. Details on this clonotype: Its antigen is undetermined.

This sequence joins TRBV5-1 and TRBJ1-1, with 7 bases aligning to TRBD1. Input material: blood. The receptor's source is a woman younger than 30 with Graves' ophthalmopathy. The chain's CDR3 is CASSSTGWGNTEAFF. CDR3 coding DNA: TGCGCCAGCAGCTCGACAGGGTGGGGGAACACTGAAGCTTTCTTT.